The T cell receptor (beta chain) described here comes from a study of T cells in Graves' hyperthyroidism and ophthalmopathy. Patients aged 18 to 65 had newly diagnosed hyperthyroidism of under 2 months' duration. Together with thyroid ultrasound, orbital computed tomography, serum thyroxine and TRAb, clinical symptoms were used for diagnoses. RNA transcripts yielded amplified TCR beta CDR3 regions. Carried out on the TCR CDR3, a first-round RT-PCR used the HTBI primer set. Via MiXCR, TCRdb re-called the multiplex PCR reads, giving one row per CDR3 protein. The sample has over 700,000 distinct CDR3 sequences, around 40% seen once; the top ten hold about a third. At least ten counts were recorded for this clonotype. Antigen unknown. Trimming shortened V by 3 bases and J by 5 bases, and 14 bases separated the two germline ends. Germline assignment: CDR1 SEHNR and CDR2 FQNEAQ (reference sequence). This CDR3 region has 14 residues.

Study conclusions and caveats: Ophthalmopathy and stable hyperthyroidism were separated by a 13 V-J model.

The chain joins TRBV7-9 to TRBJ2-7; tentatively, D is TRBD1 (6 bases). The sample consisted of blood. The clonotype was recovered from a woman between 40 and 50 years old with Graves' hyperthyroidism. CDR3 amino acids: CASSLIQGVHEQYF. The CDR3, as DNA: TGTGCCAGCAGCTTGATACAGGGAGTCCACGAGCAGTACTTC.